One sample yielded the 24 T cell receptor beta chains listed below, sequenced in a study of blood T cell repertoires in COVID-19. The protocol was immunoSEQ multiplex PCR, while the TCRdb copy is restricted to in-frame clones and leaves out a portion. The sample includes fewer than 300,000 clones, around 89% of them seen just once. The sample consisted of peripheral blood. The source of these receptors is a man aged 60 to 75 who had recovered from COVID-19.

The chain's CDR3 is CASSIGGTNYGYTF. CDR3 in DNA: TGTGCCAGTAGTATTGGCGGGACTAACTATGGCTACACCTTC. The chain recombines TRBV19 with TRBJ1-2; no firm D call. Germline-derived CDR1 and CDR2 are LNHDA and SQIVND (reference sequence). The V end was cut by 3 bases, the J end by 0 bases, with 8 bases between. CDR3 length: 14 residues.

The rearrangement links TRBV7-8 to TRBJ2-7; 8 bases match TRBD1. V gave up 4 bases and J gave up 4 bases; unmatched junction bases: 12. CDR3 size: 16 residues. Germline lookup yields CDR1 SGHVS and CDR2 FQNEAQ. The CDR3 nucleotides are TGTGCCAGCAGCTCACACGGGAAGGGACAGGCATACGAGCAGTACTTC. Residues: CASSSHGKGQAYEQYF.

The chain combines TRBV1 with TRBJ2-1; the table's D call, TRBD2, was not checked against the DNA. TRBV1 is designated a pseudogene. There are 13 residues in the CDR3. The CDR3 loop reads CTSSLNFTNEQFF. CDR3 nucleotides: TGCACCAGCAGCCTTAACTTCACGAATGAGCAGTTCTTC.

The rearrangement joins TRBV7-2 to TRBJ2-5, with D perhaps matching TRBD2 (6 bases). The V gene lost 0 bases and the J gene lost 3 bases, with 8 bases spanning the gap. CDR3 length: 14 amino acids. Per germline, CDR1 SGHTA and CDR2 FQGNSA. CDR3 sequence reads: CASSLAGGKETQYF. CDR3 nucleotide sequence: TGTGCCAGCAGCTTAGCTGGGGGGAAAGAGACCCAGTACTTC.

This clone has more than one count but fewer than ten. CDR3 sequence reads: CASSYNRDLYNEQFF. In nucleotides, the CDR3 is TGTGCCAGCAGTTACAACAGGGATCTGTACAATGAGCAGTTCTTC. V gene TRBV6-5 combines with J gene TRBJ2-1; TRBD1 is a possible D gene (6 bases). This CDR3 contains 15 residues. Trimming cost V 2 bases and J 4 bases, with 12 bases left between them. CDR1 MNHEY and CDR2 SVGAGI come from the germline V gene.

The sample holds one count of this clone. This chain connects TRBV1 to TRBJ2-4; TRBD2, as called in the table, went unchecked against the DNA. TRBV1 is shown as a pseudogene. The CDR3 is made up of 14 amino acids. This CDR3 is CTSSSTAGSNIQYF. The DNA for the CDR3 is TGCACCAGCAGCTCTACGGCCGGGTCTAACATTCAGTACTTC.

The chain employs TRBV7-8 and TRBJ1-1, with D tentatively TRBD1 (5 bases). Germline V gene sequence: CDR1 SGHVS, CDR2 FQNEAQ. CDR3 size: 15 residues. V lost 5 bases and J 3 bases, leaving 16 bases between the germline ends. The DNA of the CDR3 is TGTGCCAGCAGCCCCTGGGCCGGGGGACACACTGAAGCTTTCTTT. It is translated as CASSPWAGGHTEAFF.

The chain couples TRBV5-6 to TRBJ1-5, with D perhaps TRBD1 (5 bases). Germline V lookup: CDR1 SGHDT, CDR2 YYEEEE. Trimming removed 1 base from V and 9 bases from J, with 11 bases in between. The CDR3 contains 13 residues. CDR3 protein: CASSLSSGGPQHF. DNA of the CDR3: TGTGCCAGCAGCTTGTCTTCGGGGGGGCCCCAGCATTTT.

The chain couples TRBV11-2 to TRBJ2-4; D may be TRBD2 (6 bases). The V end lost 2 bases, the J end lost 0 bases, and 14 bases lay between the germline ends. In germline, CDR1 is SGHAT, CDR2 FQNNGV. This CDR3 contains 17 residues. CDR3 sequence (DNA): TGTGCCAGCAGCTTAAGGCGGGAAACGCTAGCCAAAAACATTCAGTACTTC. Translation gives CASSLRRETLAKNIQYF.

The chain couples TRBV5-8 to TRBJ1-2; D is possibly TRBD1 (5 bases). Germline-derived CDR1 and CDR2 are SGHTS and YDEGEE. V shed 5 bases and J shed 5 bases, with 16 bases lying between them. The CDR3 is 14 residues long. The chain's CDR3 is CASRQTAGVYGYTF. The CDR3 DNA is TGTGCCAGCAGGCAAACCGCGGGGGTATATGGCTACACCTTC.

The chain uses TRBV29-1 and TRBJ2-5, with D tentatively TRBD2 (5 bases). The CDR3 loop spans 13 amino acids. Looked up from germline, CDR1 is SQVTM and CDR2 is ANQGSEA. V shed 3 bases and J shed 2 bases, with 10 bases lying between them. The CDR3 here is CSVEVLAQETQYF. In DNA, the CDR3 is TGCAGCGTTGAGGTTCTAGCACAAGAGACCCAGTACTTC. The whole variable domain, filled in from reference TRBV29-1 and TRBJ2-5, reads SAVISQKPSRDICQRGTSLTIQCQVDSQVTMMFWYRQQPGQSLTLIATANQGSEATYESGFVIDKFPISRPNLTFSTLTVSNMSPEDSSIYLCSVEVLAQETQYFGPGTRLLVL.

V gene TRBV5-1 combines with J gene TRBJ2-3, with a weak D call TRBD1 (5 bases). This CDR3 is 15 amino acids long. Per the germline V gene, CDR1 is SGHRS and CDR2 is YFSETQ. V lost 5 bases and J 0 bases, leaving 13 bases between the germline ends. This chain's CDR3 is CASSSAGASTDTQYF. The CDR3 DNA is TGCGCCAGCAGTTCCGCTGGGGCTAGCACAGATACGCAGTATTTT. The full variable domain, with the rest looked up from reference TRBV5-1 and TRBJ2-3, is KAGVTQTPRYLIKTRGQQVTLSCSPISGHRSVSWYQQTPGQGLQFLFEYFSETQRNKGNFPGRFSGRQFSNSRSEMNVSTLELGDSALYLCASSSAGASTDTQYFGPGTRLTVL.

The chain uses TRBV18 and TRBJ1-2; 9 bases line up with TRBD1. The V and J ends lost 1 base and 7 bases, in that order; junction bases with no gene match: 10. This CDR3 spans 16 amino acids. Germline V CDR1 and CDR2: KGHSH, LQKENI. The CDR3: CASSPRLGQGKGGYTF. The CDR3 bases are TGTGCCAGCTCACCACGACTCGGACAGGGGAAGGGTGGCTACACCTTC.

This clone was seen a few times. The J gene is TRBJ2-2, the V gene TRBV2; tentative D call: TRBD1 (5 bases). This CDR3 has 13 amino acids. Germline CDR1 SNHLY, CDR2 FYNNEI. Between the trimmed V and J ends, which lost 4 bases and 7 bases, there was a span of 10 bases. This CDR3 reads CASSGGRSGELFF. The DNA of the CDR3 is TGTGCCAGCAGTGGGGGCAGGAGCGGGGAGCTGTTTTTT. The complete variable domain, with remaining parts taken from reference TRBV2 and TRBJ2-2, reads EPEVTQTPSHQVTQMGQEVILRCVPISNHLYFYWYRQILGQKVEFLVSFYNNEISEKSEIFDDQFSVERPDGSNFTLKIRSTKLEDSAMYFCASSGGRSGELFFGEGSRLTVL.

The chain recombines TRBV12-5 with TRBJ1-5; D uncertain. Trimming removed 1 base at V and 6 bases at J, with 13 bases between. CDR3 length: 15 residues. CDR1 and CDR2 (germline): LGHNT, FRNRAP. Written as DNA, the CDR3 is TGTGCTAGTGGTTTGGAAGACGGGTCGGGTCAGCCCCAGCATTTT. Translation: CASGLEDGSGQPQHF.

The V gene is TRBV4-1, the J gene TRBJ2-4; 7 bases map to TRBD1. Germline assignment: CDR1 MGHRA and CDR2 YSYEKL. J was trimmed by 8 bases and V by 4 bases; bases with no gene match: 14. The CDR3 is 16 residues long. The CDR3 here is CASSLDGGQVVHIQYF. In nucleotides, the CDR3 is TGCGCCAGCAGCCTAGACGGCGGACAGGTGGTGCACATTCAGTACTTC.

The V gene is TRBV3-1 (or the pseudogene TRBV3-2), the J gene TRBJ2-3, with TRBD1 as a possible D gene (5 bases). The CDR3 is made up of 13 amino acids. CDR1 is LGHDT, CDR2 YNNKEL, per germline (reference sequence). V lost 8 bases to trimming and J lost 2 bases, with 11 bases between them. Here the CDR3 reads CASGHANTDTQYF. For the CDR3, the DNA is TGTGCCAGCGGACACGCCAACACAGATACGCAGTATTTT.

The sample holds one count of this clone. J is TRBJ2-3 and V is TRBV21-1; the table assigns TRBD2, which was not confirmed against the DNA. TRBV21-1 is classified as a pseudogene. CDR3 length equals 15 residues. The CDR3 coding sequence is TGTGCCAGCAGCAATGGGAGGACTAGCATAGATACGCAGTATTTT. This gives the protein CASSNGRTSIDTQYF.

The chain carries TRBV27 and TRBJ2-3; D unclear. This CDR3 is built from 14 residues. The germline gives CDR1 MNHEY, CDR2 SMNVEV (reference sequence). The V and J ends lost 2 bases and 2 bases respectively, with 8 bases between them. This CDR3 reads CASSLQWATDTQYF. The CDR3 DNA follows: TGTGCCAGCAGTTTACAATGGGCCACAGATACGCAGTATTTT.

The chain combines TRBV19 with TRBJ1-2, with TRBD1 matching over 7 bases. The CDR3 extends over 14 amino acids. Germline V gene sequence: CDR1 LNHDA, CDR2 SQIVND (reference sequence). V lost 6 bases to trimming and J lost 4 bases; unmatched junction nucleotides: 8. CDR3 sequence reads: CASRPGGTTYGYTF. The DNA for the CDR3 is TGTGCCAGTAGACCAGGGGGAACTACCTATGGCTACACCTTC.

The chain links TRBV2 to TRBJ2-7; TRBD2 agrees at 14 bases. Losses at the gene ends were 6 bases for V and 3 bases for J; bases not matched to a gene: 4. Per germline, CDR1 SNHLY and CDR2 FYNNEI. The CDR3 sequence is 15 residues long. Here the CDR3 DNA reads TGTGCCAGCAGAGAGACTAGCGGGGGGGACTACGAGCAGTACTTC. Encoded protein: CASRETSGGDYEQYF.

This rearrangement joins TRBV11-2 to TRBJ1-6, with TRBD1 matching 9 bases. Per germline, CDR1 SGHAT and CDR2 FQNNGV. The V gene end was trimmed by 5 bases and the J gene end by 9 bases; junction bases not matched to a gene: 11. This CDR3 has 16 amino acids. The CDR3: CASSKTGGVIGSPLHF. CDR3 nucleotides: TGTGCCAGCAGCAAGACAGGGGGAGTTATTGGTTCACCCCTCCACTTT.

The gene calls are TRBV7-2 and TRBJ2-1; 10 bases match TRBD1. J gave up 6 bases and V 6 bases, and 14 bases lay outside the gene matches. CDR3 length equals 17 residues. From germline, CDR1 is SGHTA and CDR2 FQGNSA. The CDR3 loop reads CASSLNSMGQGFNEQFF. The CDR3 nucleotides are TGTGCCAGCAGTCTGAACAGTATGGGACAGGGGTTCAATGAGCAGTTCTTC.

This clone appeared a few times. The J gene is TRBJ1-3, the V gene TRBV18, with 7 bases matching TRBD1. V shed 2 bases and J 5 bases; nucleotides not matched to a gene: 3. This CDR3 is built from 14 residues. The germline V gene has CDR1 KGHSH and CDR2 LQKENI. The CDR3 nucleotides read TGTGCCAGCTCACCAGGACAGGATCGAAACACCATATATTTT. Protein: CASSPGQDRNTIYF.